This T cell receptor (beta chain) was observed in a study of beta chain features in type 1 diabetes. CDR1 is LNHDA and CDR2 is SQIVND in the germline V gene (reference sequence). Trimming took 7 bases from V and 6 from J; bases not matched to a gene: 6. The CDR3 sequence is 13 residues long. As for this clone: The antigen is unknown.

Of the isolated RNA, all was reverse transcribed, and so the sequenced material was expressed TCRB transcripts. Assay used: immunoSEQ multiplex PCR; TCRdb lists only in-frame clones, some missing. The repertoire has approximately 58,000 clones, under 75% of them found once; the top ten carry 0.29%. Naive, central memory, regulatory and stem cell-like memory cells within the CD4+ compartment were sorted using CD45RO/CCR7/CD25/CD127/CD95/CD27. Study-wide findings and caveats: For patients, the naive, central memory and Treg TCRB repertoires appeared more alike than for healthy donors. Shorter TCRB CDR3s, moderately but significantly so, were found in Type 1 diabetes patients in all four CD4+ subsets. Possibly, sequencing cDNA over-represented cells that had high TCR expression levels. Among type 1 diabetes patients, VDJ junctions had fewer insertions and more deletions.

The chain has TRBV19 and TRBJ1-5; TRBD1 agrees at 7 bases. Input material: stem cell memory CD4+ T cells from blood. The receptor comes from a woman aged 25 to 45 with type 1 diabetes. DNA of the CDR3: TGTGCCAGTACCACGGACAGGAGTCAGCCCCAGCATTTT. Amino acids: CASTTDRSQPQHF.